This T cell receptor (beta chain) came from a study of cytomegalovirus exposure and HLA in healthy donors. The primer mix had 60 Vbeta and 13 Jbeta primers. Here immunoSEQ multiplex PCR was the method, and the copy in TCRdb shows in-frame clones only, minus some. The sample lists 100,000 to 150,000 clones; approximately 80% were seen once. Germline V gene sequence: CDR1 MNHEY, CDR2 SVGAGI. V was shortened by 1 base and J by 3 bases, with 12 bases between the two germline ends. This CDR3 comprises 15 residues. The chain joins TRBV6-5 to TRBJ1-2; D call uncertain. The receptor was isolated from a woman between 40 and 50 years old in good health and CMV-seropositive. The sequenced sample consisted of PBMCs. CDR3 region: CASSYFGSEDYGYTF. DNA for the CDR3: TGTGCCAGCAGTTACTTTGGGTCGGAGGACTATGGCTACACCTTC.